One and the same sample provided the 9 T cell receptor beta chains below, sequenced in a study of CD8 T cells in Susac syndrome. RNA totalling roughly 0.45 to 1 ug underwent reverse transcription with random hexamers. Each CDR3 protein gets one entry after TCRdb re-called the immunoSEQ multiplex PCR reads with MiXCR. This table has 300,000 to 350,000 distinct CDR3 sequences, 92% appearing once. The sequenced sample consisted of CD4+ T cells from PBMCs. All receptors come from a human donor with multiple sclerosis.

The chain carries TRBV5-1 and TRBJ1-1; perhaps TRBD1 as D (5 bases). Trimming shortened V by 6 bases and J by 5 bases, and 23 bases separated the two germline ends. CDR1 and CDR2 (germline): SGHRS, YFSETQ. The CDR3 has 16 residues. The CDR3 here is CASTPGGGRGFTEAFF. DNA for the CDR3: TGCGCCAGCACCCCGGGGGGTGGAAGGGGTTTTACTGAAGCTTTCTTT.

The J gene is TRBJ1-3, the V gene TRBV19; D uncertain. Trimming shortened V by 7 bases and J by 4 bases, and 11 bases separated the two germline ends. CDR1 and CDR2 (germline): LNHDA, SQIVND (reference sequence). The CDR3 covers 13 residues. CDR3 sequence (DNA): TGTGCCAGTATTGCGTTGCAGGGAAACACCATATATTTT. Translating gives CASIALQGNTIYF.

The chain joins TRBV6-2 or TRBV6-3 to TRBJ2-3; D perhaps matches TRBD2 (5 bases). The CDR3 totals 16 residues. Trimming cost V 8 bases and J 7 bases, with 25 bases left between them. Germline assignment: CDR1 MNHEY and CDR2 SVGEGT. The DNA of the CDR3 is TGTGCCAGCGGTCCGATCGACCCCGCCTCGGGATATACGCAGTATTTT. It specifies CASGPIDPASGYTQYF.

This clonotype occurred a few times. The V and J genes are TRBV29-1 and TRBJ2-7, with 7 bases fitting TRBD1. The CDR3 sequence is 13 residues long. V was pared by 4 bases and J by 0 bases, with 3 bases of the junction left unmatched. Germline CDR1 and CDR2: SQVTM and ANQGSEA. The CDR3 DNA reads TGCAGCGTTGGAGGGGACAGCTCCTACGAGCAGTACTTC. This translates into CSVGGDSSYEQYF.

The chain employs TRBV10-3 and TRBJ2-6; 7 bases align to TRBD2. The CDR3 sequence is 16 residues long. With V trimmed by 6 bases and J by 4 bases, 9 bases remained unmatched. The germline V gene has CDR1 ENHRY and CDR2 SYGVKD. The CDR3 region has the DNA TGTGCCATCAGGTCCTCAGCGGGGTTAGGGGCCAACGTCCTGACTTTC. It is translated as CAIRSSAGLGANVLTF.

This chain uses TRBV30 with TRBJ2-7, with no clear D. CDR1 is GTSNPN and CDR2 is SVGIG in the germline V gene (reference sequence). With 0 bases removed from V and 3 bases from J, the gap between germline ends came to 3 bases. This CDR3 comprises 11 residues. CDR3 DNA sequence: TGTGCCTGGAGTGTACTCTACGAGCAGTACTTC. This codes for CAWSVLYEQYF.

This clonotype was seen a single time. The gene calls are TRBV3-1 and TRBJ2-5; 9 bases fit TRBD1. V lost 4 bases to trimming and J lost 5 bases; unmatched junction nucleotides: 8. Germline assignment: CDR1 LGHDT and CDR2 YNNKEL (reference sequence). The CDR3 is made up of 15 amino acids. Here the CDR3 DNA reads TGTGCCAGCAGCCGGGGGACAGGGTCCTGGGAGACCCAGTACTTC. This sequence encodes CASSRGTGSWETQYF.

CDR3 amino acids: CASSSQGINTEAFF. The CDR3 DNA reads as TGTGCCAGTAGTTCACAGGGGATCAACACTGAAGCTTTCTTT. V gene TRBV19 combines with J gene TRBJ1-1; 7 bases are a match to TRBD1. Trimming cost V 5 bases and J 2 bases; bases outside gene matches: 5. There are 14 residues in the CDR3. The V gene's germline CDR1 is LNHDA and CDR2 SQIVND (reference sequence).

The J gene is TRBJ1-5, the V gene TRBV2, with D perhaps TRBD1 (6 bases). Germline CDR1 reads SNHLY; CDR2 reads FYNNEI. Trimming cost V 3 bases and J 6 bases, with 12 bases left between them. This CDR3 region has 14 residues. CDR3 coding DNA: TGTGCCAGCAGTGACGGGGGGGCAGGTCAGCCCCAGCATTTT. This codes for CASSDGGAGQPQHF.